This T cell receptor (beta chain) was retrieved from a study of a mutant IDH1 vaccine in newly diagnosed glioma. Time point in this sample: week 5, during vaccination. Topical imiquimod was applied with each vaccine dose, which held 300 ug of mutant IDH1 20-mer peptide. Notes on this clone: As yet, its antigen is unknown.

TCRdb's copy holds only in-frame clones and misses some; the assay was immunoSEQ multiplex PCR. This repertoire shows about 53,000 clones, about 88% found once; its top ten account for about 7.7%. Trimming cost V 8 bases and J 4 bases, with 13 bases left between them. The CDR3 runs 13 residues. J is TRBJ1-5 and V is TRBV5-3; no firm D call. TRBV5-3 is an ORF; its function is uncertain. The material sequenced was PBMCs, taken from a glioma patient whose treatment included an IDH1 peptide vaccine. This sequence was found in a woman between 45 and 60 years old with glioma. The CDR3: CARGDCKNQPQHF. In DNA form, the CDR3 reads TGTGCCAGGGGAGACTGCAAAAATCAGCCCCAGCATTTT.